This passage covers 26 T cell receptor beta chains from one sample sequenced in a study of human T cells and chemical hapten exposure. TCRdb reprocessed the RACE reads via MiXCR and lists one record per CDR3 protein. Of some 300,000 distinct CDR3 sequences listed, approximately 5% were seen once; the top ten hold around 8%. Time point: pre-sensitization, week 0. Regarding treatment: therapeutic diphenylcyclopropenone sensitization with weekly scalp DPC. The sequenced sample was whole blood, obtained in connection with sensitization to the hapten diphenylcyclopropenone (DPC). All receptors come from a woman between 18 and 30 years old with alopecia areata. Some clones in this sample may be carry-over from other donors' samples.

This clonotype has only a few counts. This chain connects TRBV18 to TRBJ2-3; D call uncertain. Trimming cost V 3 bases and J 2 bases, with 12 bases left between them. This CDR3 region has 15 residues. The V gene's germline CDR1 is KGHSH and CDR2 LQKENI. The CDR3 DNA follows: TGTGCCAGCTCACCGGTGTCCCCACCCACAGATACGCAGTATTTT. Translation gives CASSPVSPPTDTQYF. The complete variable domain, with remaining parts taken from reference TRBV18 and TRBJ2-3, reads NAGVMQNPRHLVRRRGQEARLRCSPMKGHSHVYWYRQLPEEGLKFMVYLQKENIIDESGMPKERFSAEFPKEGPSILRIQQVVRGDSAAYFCASSPVSPPTDTQYFGPGTRLTVL.

This clonotype was seen many times. The chain links TRBV20-1 to TRBJ2-7; a possible D gene is TRBD2 (6 bases). V lost 7 bases and J 7 bases, leaving 20 bases between the germline ends. The CDR3 length is 13 residues. Germline V gene data show CDR1 as DFQATT and CDR2 as SNEGSKA (reference sequence). DNA of the CDR3: TGCAGTGGGGATCGAGAGGCCGGGAGAGAGCAGTACTTC. As protein: CSGDREAGREQYF.

The chain has TRBV12-3 or TRBV12-4 and TRBJ2-3; the match to TRBD2 covers 7 bases. This CDR3 region has 15 residues. The J segment lost 1 base and the V segment lost 3 bases, leaving 4 bases of the junction unmatched. The CDR3 sequence is CASSLNAGGTDTQYF. CDR3 in DNA: TGTGCCAGCAGTTTGAACGCGGGGGGCACAGATACGCAGTATTTT.

This clonotype has more than one count but fewer than ten. J is TRBJ2-3 and V is TRBV7-2; TRBD2 agrees at 12 bases. Looked up from germline, CDR1 is SGHTA and CDR2 is FQGNSA. The trim removed 1 base at V and 4 bases at J, leaving 15 bases unmatched. The CDR3 has 20 amino acids. The CDR3 sequence: CASSLGRRTSGALRADTQYF. CDR3 DNA: TGTGCCAGCAGCTTAGGTCGCAGGACTAGCGGGGCCCTAAGAGCAGATACGCAGTATTTT.

The chain combines TRBV7-3 with TRBJ2-1; 8 bases line up with TRBD2. J gave up 5 bases and V 1 base, and 4 bases lay outside the gene matches. Germline lookup yields CDR1 SGHTA and CDR2 FQGTGA. This CDR3 region has 15 residues. The CDR3 DNA reads TGTGCCAGCAGCTTAAATGCGCGGGGGGACAATGAGCAGTTCTTC. This gives the protein CASSLNARGDNEQFF.

This clonotype was recorded once. V usage is TRBV5-1 and J usage is TRBJ1-1; D is possibly TRBD1 (6 bases). V lost 0 bases and J 5 bases, leaving 14 bases between the germline ends. CDR1 and CDR2 from the germline V gene are SGHRS and YFSETQ. This CDR3 has 15 residues. The DNA for the CDR3 is TGCGCCAGCAGCTTGGAAGCAGTAGGGGGGACTGAAGCTTTCTTT. Its translation is CASSLEAVGGTEAFF.

This clonotype was seen repeatedly, ten times or more. The gene calls are TRBV28 and TRBJ2-2; D is ambiguous. The CDR3 sequence is 14 residues long. Germline V gene lookup returns CDR1 MDHEN and CDR2 SYDVKM. Trimming shortened V by 5 bases and J by 5 bases, and 12 bases separated the two germline ends. The CDR3 nucleotides are TGTGCCAGCAGTACTCGGATTGAGACCGGGGAGCTGTTTTTT. Encoded protein: CASSTRIETGELFF. Supplemented by reference TRBV28 and TRBJ2-2, the full variable domain reads DVKVTQSSRYLVKRTGEKVFLECVQDMDHENMFWYRQDPGLGLRLIYFSYDVKMKEKGDIPEGYSVSREKKERFSLILESASTNQTSMYLCASSTRIETGELFFGEGSRLTVL.

In DNA, the CDR3 is TGTGCCAGCAGTGGGGCGGTGGAGACCCAGTACTTC. This gives the protein CASSGAVETQYF. The gene calls are TRBV2 and TRBJ2-5; no reliable D call. The CDR3 loop spans 12 amino acids. The V gene's germline CDR1 is SNHLY and CDR2 FYNNEI. V was cut by 4 bases and J by 5 bases, with 8 bases left in between.

The V gene is TRBV5-1, the J gene TRBJ2-1, with TRBD1 matching 7 bases. V gave up 6 bases and J gave up 12 bases; unmatched junction bases: 18. The CDR3 consists of 15 residues. Per the germline V gene, CDR1 is SGHRS and CDR2 is YFSETQ. CDR3 bases: TGCGCCAGCACGCCGGTGACAGGGTCAATTATGGGGCAGTTCTTC. Its translation is CASTPVTGSIMGQFF.

The table lists this clonotype with many counts. The rearrangement uses TRBV6-2 or TRBV6-3 and TRBJ2-1; D is unclear. CDR1 and CDR2 (germline): MNHEY, SVGEGT. The V end lost 4 bases, the J end lost 4 bases, and 5 bases lay between the germline ends. This CDR3 is 12 amino acids long. The CDR3 bases are TGTGCCAGCAGTTCACCGTACAATGAGCAGTTCTTC. Translated, it gives CASSSPYNEQFF.

The chain uses TRBV7-2 and TRBJ1-6, with D possibly matching TRBD1 (6 bases). Germline CDR1 reads SGHTA; CDR2 reads FQGNSA. The CDR3 is 18 residues long. V gave up 2 bases and J gave up 1 base, with 15 bases separating them. CDR3 in amino acids: CASSLSPGAQSYNSPLHF. DNA of the CDR3: TGTGCCAGCAGCTTAAGTCCGGGGGCGCAGTCCTATAATTCACCCCTCCACTTT.

This chain uses TRBV6-2 or TRBV6-3 with TRBJ2-7; D not resolved. V lost 8 bases, J lost 3 bases, and 11 bases lay in between. Germline CDR1 reads MNHEY; CDR2 reads SVGEGT. The CDR3 loop spans 12 amino acids. The CDR3 DNA reads TGTGCCAGCTCGGACGCCCGCTACGAGCAGTACTTC. Amino acids: CASSDARYEQYF.

Many counts were recorded for this clonotype. The chain links TRBV6-2 or TRBV6-3 to TRBJ1-1, with D unclear. The CDR3 length is 15 residues. Per germline, CDR1 MNHEY and CDR2 SVGEGT. Trimming took off 0 bases at V and 3 bases at J, with 11 bases between the two ends. The CDR3 here is CASSYSNHRDTEAFF. The CDR3 region has the DNA TGTGCCAGCAGTTACTCGAACCATCGGGACACTGAAGCTTTCTTT.

This clonotype showed up just a few times. The V and J genes are TRBV29-1 and TRBJ2-3; no clear D. The germline V and J ends were trimmed by 4 bases and 0 bases, with 5 bases remaining between them. Germline CDR1 is SQVTM and CDR2 is ANQGSEA. The CDR3 runs 12 residues. The CDR3 here is CSVGTSTDTQYF. The CDR3 nucleotides are TGCAGCGTTGGTACTAGCACAGATACGCAGTATTTT.

This clonotype was seen repeatedly, ten times or more. V and J are TRBV10-3 and TRBJ1-5; tentative D call: TRBD1 (6 bases). V gave up 10 bases and J gave up 2 bases, with 9 bases separating them. The CDR3 is made up of 12 amino acids. Per the germline V gene, CDR1 is ENHRY and CDR2 is SYGVKD. Here the CDR3 reads CATKGGNQPQHF. CDR3 coding DNA: TGTGCCACAAAGGGGGGCAATCAGCCCCAGCATTTT.

This clonotype was counted many times. The rearrangement links TRBV6-5 to TRBJ2-3; D gene unclear. The CDR3 covers 14 residues. V lost 3 bases, J lost 0 bases, and 7 bases lay in between. The germline V gene encodes CDR1 MNHEY and CDR2 SVGAGI. CDR3 loop: CASSYDQSTDTQYF. The CDR3 DNA reads TGTGCCAGCAGTTATGACCAAAGCACAGATACGCAGTATTTT.

The rearrangement joins TRBV5-6 to TRBJ1-2, with D possibly TRBD1 on 6 matching bases. Per the germline V gene, CDR1 is SGHDT and CDR2 is YYEEEE. V lost 3 bases and J lost 4, with 13 bases in between. This CDR3 contains 14 residues. The CDR3 nucleotides are TGTGCCAGCAGCTCTCCGGACAGCGTCTATGGCTACACCTTC. Translating it yields CASSSPDSVYGYTF.

This clonotype was seen many times. The genes are TRBV29-1 and TRBJ1-2, with D perhaps TRBD1 (5 bases). The V gene lost 5 bases and the J gene lost 0 bases, with 10 bases spanning the gap. This CDR3 comprises 13 residues. Germline assignment: CDR1 SQVTM and CDR2 ANQGSEA. The DNA for the CDR3 is TGCAGCGTTTGGGGGATAGCTAACTATGGCTACACCTTC. It encodes CSVWGIANYGYTF.

A few counts support this clonotype. The chain recombines TRBV7-2 with TRBJ2-3, with D possibly matching TRBD1 (6 bases). Trimming took 2 bases from V and 0 from J, leaving 9 bases between them. The germline gives CDR1 SGHTA, CDR2 FQGNSA. The CDR3 is 15 residues long. CDR3 residues: CASSLWTASTDTQYF. The CDR3 coding sequence is TGTGCCAGCAGCTTATGGACAGCGAGCACAGATACGCAGTATTTT.

The chain combines TRBV29-1 with TRBJ1-5; 9 bases are a match to TRBD1. J was trimmed by 1 base and V by 4 bases; bases with no gene match: 2. The germline CDR1 and CDR2 sequences are SQVTM and ANQGSEA. CDR3 size: 14 residues. The CDR3 loop reads CSVATGGSNQPQHF. The CDR3 DNA follows: TGCAGCGTTGCGACAGGGGGAAGCAATCAGCCCCAGCATTTT.

In its sample, this clonotype was seen a few times. This CDR3 reads CASSFYGPTDTQYF. The CDR3 coding sequence is TGCGCCAGCAGCTTCTATGGACCTACAGATACGCAGTATTTT. The V gene is TRBV5-1, the J gene TRBJ2-3; D unresolved. Deletions cut 2 bases from V and 3 bases from J, with 10 bases between. This CDR3 is built from 14 residues. Germline CDR1 and CDR2: SGHRS and YFSETQ.

In its sample, this clonotype was seen a few times. The chain couples TRBV7-9 to TRBJ2-3; D unclear. CDR1 and CDR2 (germline): SEHNR, FQNEAQ (reference sequence). Trimming left V 4 bases short and J 9 bases short, with 14 bases between. CDR3 length equals 13 residues. CDR3 sequence reads: CASSSRTLLTQYF. The CDR3 region has the DNA TGTGCCAGCAGCTCCCGGACGTTATTAACGCAGTATTTT. Full variable domain (missing parts from reference TRBV7-9 and TRBJ2-3): DTGVSQNPRHKITKRGQNVTFRCDPISEHNRLYWYRQTLGQGPEFLTYFQNEAQLEKSRLLSDRFSAERPKGSFSTLEIQRTEQGDSAMYLCASSSRTLLTQYFGPGTRLTVL.

This clonotype has a handful of counts. V usage is TRBV20-1 and J usage is TRBJ1-5, with no clear D. The length of the CDR3 is 12 residues. V lost 3 bases and J 4 bases, leaving 7 bases between the germline ends. CDR1 is DFQATT, CDR2 SNEGSKA, per germline (reference sequence). This CDR3 reads CSASSENQPQHF. The CDR3, as DNA: TGCAGTGCTAGTTCTGAGAATCAGCCCCAGCATTTT.

The sample holds many counts of this clonotype. V gene TRBV13 combines with J gene TRBJ2-5; possibly TRBD1 or TRBD2 for D (7 bases each). V lost 5 bases and J lost 5, with 21 bases in between. The germline gives CDR1 PRHDT, CDR2 FYEKMQ (reference sequence). The CDR3 consists of 16 residues. The CDR3 here is CASSPTRGGPRETQYF. The CDR3 DNA reads TGTGCCAGCAGCCCCACCAGGGGGGGGCCGCGGGAGACCCAGTACTTC.

The chain carries TRBV5-1 and TRBJ2-5; D gene ambiguous. Trimming removed 4 bases from V and 3 bases from J, with 19 bases in between. This CDR3 has 16 amino acids. Germline CDR1 and CDR2: SGHRS and YFSETQ. CDR3 residues: CASSVRPLSRKETQYF. As DNA, the CDR3 is TGCGCCAGCAGCGTAAGACCCCTTTCAAGGAAAGAGACCCAGTACTTC.

This clonotype has a handful of counts. J is TRBJ2-3 and V is TRBV7-2; 8 nucleotides match TRBD2. This CDR3 comprises 16 residues. Germline-derived CDR1 and CDR2 are SGHTA and FQGNSA. Losses at the gene ends were 1 base for V and 5 bases for J; bases not matched to a gene: 8. This CDR3 is CASSLVTGGHRDTQYF. In DNA, the CDR3 is TGTGCCAGCAGCTTAGTAACGGGGGGGCATCGAGATACGCAGTATTTT. Full variable domain (remainder filled in from reference TRBV7-2 and TRBJ2-3): GAGVSQSPSNKVTEKGKDVELRCDPISGHTALYWYRQSLGQGLEFLIYFQGNSAPDKSGLPSDRFSAERTGGSVSTLTIQRTQQEDSAVYLCASSLVTGGHRDTQYFGPGTRLTVL.